The rows below give T cell receptor beta chains drawn from one sample of a study of beta chain features in type 1 diabetes. The data were produced by immunoSEQ multiplex PCR, yet TCRdb's version contains in-frame clones alone and is incomplete. The sample lists 640,000 or so clones, over 13% occurring once. The sequencing input was naive CD4+ T cells from blood. All receptors derive from a man between 18 and 35 years old with type 1 diabetes. CDR3s include the opening cysteine and the closing phenylalanine or tryptophan. The D gene is left open where the match is weak. A clone size is listed for some rows: how often the clone was seen (once, few, many), or a class if it is expanded.

d_gene	j_gene	v_gene	abundance	CDR3nt	CDR3aa
-	TRBJ2-1	TRBV25-1	few	TGTGCCAGCACTGACATTAGCTCCTACAATGAGCAGTTCTTC	CASTDISSYNEQFF
-	TRBJ2-4	TRBV28	few	TGTGCCAGCAGGGGCCCGAGGGGGGTAAACATTCAGTACTTC	CASRGPRGVNIQYF
-	TRBJ2-7	TRBV28	-	TGTGCCAGCAGTTTAGGGCAGTACTCCTACGAGCAGTACTTC	CASSLGQYSYEQYF
-	TRBJ2-2	TRBV4-2	few	TGTGCCAGCAGCCAAGATAGGAAGGCCGAGGGCGGGGAGCTGTTTTTT	CASSQDRKAEGGELFF
-	TRBJ1-2	TRBV6-5	-	TGTGCCAGCCGCCTGTCACGTCTCGACGGCTACACCTTC	CASRLSRLDGYTF
-	TRBJ1-3	TRBV30	-	TGTGCCTGGAGACCGGGAATCTCTGGAAACACCATATATTTT	CAWRPGISGNTIYF
-	TRBJ1-4	TRBV5-1	-	TGCGCCAGCAGCTCCGAATCTGGACGCCTCAATGAAAAACTGTTTTTT	CASSSESGRLNEKLFF
-	TRBJ1-3	TRBV9	-	TGTGCCAGCAGCAAACAGGGTCTTGGAAACACCATATATTTT	CASSKQGLGNTIYF
-	TRBJ2-7	TRBV29-1	-	TGCAGCGTCTCAGGCTCAGCAGCCGGCTACGAGCAGTACTTC	CSVSGSAAGYEQYF
-	TRBJ1-2	TRBV6-5	-	TGTGCCAGCAGTTACTATAGAGGCTCCGTCTATGGCTACACCTTC	CASSYYRGSVYGYTF
-	TRBJ2-1	TRBV7-2	few	TGTGCCAGCAGCTTAATAGCGGTCTCCTACAATGAGCAGTTCTTC	CASSLIAVSYNEQFF
TRBD1	TRBJ2-5	TRBV5-1	-	TGCGCCAGCAGCTTGAGGACAGGGCAAGGGACCCAGTACTTC	CASSLRTGQGTQYF
-	TRBJ2-3	TRBV19	few	TGTGCCAGTAATGGCAGGGAGGCAGATACGCAGTATTTT	CASNGREADTQYF
TRBD2	TRBJ2-3	TRBV18	-	TGTGCCAGCTCACCAATAGCGGGAGCTAGCACAGATACGCAGTATTTT	CASSPIAGASTDTQYF
TRBD2	TRBJ2-7	TRBV7-9	-	TGTGCCAGCAGCTTGGGACTAGCGGGAGGGCACGAGCAGTACTTC	CASSLGLAGGHEQYF
-	TRBJ2-3	TRBV4-1	few	TGCGCCAGCAGCCAAGTGACAGCCACAGATACGCAGTATTTT	CASSQVTATDTQYF
-	TRBJ2-6	TRBV29-1	few	TGCAGCGTTGTAAGGGCTGGGGCCAACGTCCTGACTTTC	CSVVRAGANVLTF
-	TRBJ1-2	TRBV7-9	-	TGTGCCAGCAGCCCTCCATTTGGTAACTATGGCTACACCTTC	CASSPPFGNYGYTF
TRBD1	TRBJ2-5	TRBV7-9	few	TGTGCCAGCAGCTCTGGGACAGGGCCAGAGACCCAGTACTTC	CASSSGTGPETQYF
-	TRBJ2-3	TRBV28	-	TGTGCCAGCAGCCCAGGCGTAACGCAGTATTTT	CASSPGVTQYF
-	TRBJ1-2	TRBV7-9	few	TGTGCCAGCAGCCCCGTGGGGTTGTATACCTATGGCTACACCTTC	CASSPVGLYTYGYTF
-	TRBJ2-3	TRBV7-3	-	TGTGCCAGCAGCTTTGGACGGGTGGGCACAGATACGCAGTATTTT	CASSFGRVGTDTQYF
-	TRBJ1-4	TRBV5-4	-	TGTGCCAGCAGCCCGGCCCCGGACGAAAAACTGTTTTTT	CASSPAPDEKLFF
TRBD1	TRBJ2-7	TRBV29-1	-	TGCAGCGTTTCTCGAGGGGGCGGGTACGAGCAGTACTTC	CSVSRGGGYEQYF
-	TRBJ2-5	TRBV7-9	few	TGTGCCAGCAGGAATCGCGAGACCCAGTACTTC	CASRNRETQYF
-	TRBJ2-6	TRBV7-6	few	TGTGCCAGCAGCTCCCGAGAGGGGAGATCTGGGGCCAACGTCCTGACTTTC	CASSSREGRSGANVLTF
TRBD1	TRBJ1-2	TRBV7-9	few	TGTGCCAGCAGCTCCCGACTGGCAGGGGGAGTGAGCTATGGCTACACCTTC	CASSSRLAGGVSYGYTF
-	TRBJ1-1	TRBV28	few	TGTGCCAGCAGCGACAGAACTGAAGCTTTCTTT	CASSDRTEAFF
TRBD1	TRBJ1-1	TRBV6-1	few	TGTGCCAGCAGAAACAGGGGTGACACTGAAGCTTTCTTT	CASRNRGDTEAFF
-	TRBJ2-3	TRBV23-1	few	TGCGCCAGCAGACGTCCTGAGGGCACAGATACGCAGTATTTT	CASRRPEGTDTQYF
TRBD1	TRBJ2-7	TRBV5-1	-	TGCGCCAGCACCAGGACAGGGATCAACGAGCAGTGCTTC	CASTRTGINEQCF
-	TRBJ2-1	TRBV6-4	-	TGTGCCAGCAGTGAATGGATCGTCGTCCGAAATGAGCAGTTCTTC	CASSEWIVVRNEQFF
TRBD1	TRBJ2-4	TRBV11-2	-	TGTGCCAGCAGCTTAAGGGGGACAGGGGAGGCCATTCAGTACTTC	CASSLRGTGEAIQYF
TRBD2	TRBJ2-1	TRBV7-3	few	TGTGCCAGCAGCTTGCGGGGGGACCCGCAAGTCGATGAGCAGTTCTTC	CASSLRGDPQVDEQFF
TRBD2	TRBJ2-5	TRBV29-1	few	TGCAGCGTGCCGGGGGGGGAGACCCAGTACTTC	CSVPGGETQYF
-	TRBJ1-5	TRBV7-9	-	TGTGCCAGCAGCCCAACAGGGAATCAGCCCCAGCATTTT	CASSPTGNQPQHF
-	TRBJ1-6	TRBV25-1	few	TGTGCCAGCACCGAATGGGAGGGGTCACCCCTCCACTTT	CASTEWEGSPLHF
TRBD1	TRBJ1-5	TRBV15	few	TGTGCCACCAGCAGAGATCCCAGGGGGCTGGGCAATCAGCCCCAGCATTTT	CATSRDPRGLGNQPQHF
-	TRBJ1-2	TRBV18	-	TGTGCCAGCTCACCGGACGGGAACTATGGCTACACCTTC	CASSPDGNYGYTF
-	TRBJ1-1	TRBV7-2	few	TGTGCCAGCAGCTTAGTAGGAGGGTTTGGCACTGAAGCTTTCTTT	CASSLVGGFGTEAFF
TRBD1	TRBJ1-5	TRBV30	few	TGTGCCTGTGACAGGGATGGTAGTCAGCCCCAGCATTTT	CACDRDGSQPQHF
TRBD1	TRBJ1-2	TRBV2	-	TGTGCTCACTCTCGGGACAGCGCTGATGGCTACACCTTC	CAHSRDSADGYTF